The following is a T cell receptor (beta chain) sequence with its context. What it binds is not known. Produced via immunoSEQ multiplex PCR; TCRdb's table is partial and in-frame only. The data contain about 25,000 clones, approximately 90% of them singletons. These data come from a study of untreated major depressive disorder. Study-wide results and limits: All top five TRBV05-01 clones per subject were private clones. Three preselected Vbeta families were the sole sequencing comparisons. Depressed patients' CD4+ T cells carried increased TRBV05-01 (Vbeta 5.1) usage versus control CD4+ T cells.

All participants were of European descent. Patients scored at least 18 on the Hamilton Depression Scale with DSM-IV major depression. Trimming removed 7 bases at V and 3 bases at J, with 7 bases between. Germline V CDR1 and CDR2: MNHNS, SASEGT. The CDR3 has 12 amino acids. This receptor was obtained from a woman younger than 45 with major depressive disorder. The sequenced sample consisted of CD4+ T cells from PBMCs. The V gene is TRBV6-1, the J gene TRBJ1-5; D remains ambiguous. As DNA, the CDR3 is TGTGCCAGCATGGTTAACAATCAGCCCCAGCATTTT. Translation: CASMVNNQPQHF.